The 32 T cell receptor beta chains listed next were all sequenced from one sample in a study of blood T cell repertoires in COVID-19. The repertoire was sequenced with immunoSEQ multiplex PCR; TCRdb's copy has only in-frame clones and lacks some. Of a few hundred thousand clones in the sample, approximately 91% were seen once. The material sequenced was peripheral blood. Receptor source: a human donor in a cohort sampled during active COVID-19.

The DNA for the CDR3 is TGTGCCAGCAGTTCATTCGATTCCCCTATGTCCGAGCAGTACTTC. It specifies CASSSFDSPMSEQYF. The rearrangement uses TRBV28 and TRBJ2-7; D not certain. CDR1 and CDR2 (germline): MDHEN, SYDVKM. The V gene lost 4 bases and the J gene lost 6 bases, with 19 bases spanning the gap. The CDR3 extends over 15 amino acids.

The V and J genes are TRBV4-3 and TRBJ1-5, with D possibly TRBD1 on 5 matching bases. The germline V and J ends were trimmed by 1 base and 4 bases, with 20 bases remaining between them. The CDR3 extends over 18 amino acids. Germline CDR1 LGHNA, CDR2 YSLEER. DNA of the CDR3: TGCGCCAGCAGCCAAGGTTACAATTCGGGCGGGGGGAATCAGCCCCAGCATTTT. It translates to CASSQGYNSGGGNQPQHF.

The chain uses TRBV18 and TRBJ2-6; 7 bases fit TRBD1. The CDR3 is 19 amino acids. Per the germline V gene, CDR1 is KGHSH and CDR2 is LQKENI. With V trimmed by 4 bases and J by 0 bases, 12 bases remained unmatched. The CDR3 DNA is TGTGCCAGCTCACTGACCGGGACAGCGGTACTCTCTGGGGCCAACGTCCTGACTTTC. As protein: CASSLTGTAVLSGANVLTF.

This clone was seen a few times. The V gene is TRBV11-2, the J gene TRBJ1-6; TRBD1 agrees at 8 bases. The junction had 6 bases not matched to a gene; V was cut back by 2 bases and J by 6 bases. CDR3 length: 16 residues. The germline CDR1 and CDR2 sequences are SGHAT and FQNNGV. The CDR3 DNA reads TGTGCCAGCAGCTTACTGACAGGGGATCGTAATTCACCCCTCCACTTT. Its protein is CASSLLTGDRNSPLHF. Together with reference TRBV11-2 and TRBJ1-6, the CDR3 gives the full variable domain: EAGVAQSPRYKIIEKRQSVAFWCNPISGHATLYWYQQILGQGPKLLIQFQNNGVVDDSQLPKDRFSAERLKGVDSTLKIQPAKLEDSAVYLCASSLLTGDRNSPLHFGNGTRLTVT.

The chain is built from TRBV30 and TRBJ1-6; D remains unclear. Trimming shortened V by 3 bases and J by 10 bases, and 19 bases separated the two germline ends. There are 15 residues in the CDR3. Germline CDR1 reads GTSNPN; CDR2 reads SVGIG (reference sequence). Written as DNA, the CDR3 is TGTGCCTGGAGCCGTCCGGGATCCACGTTCTCACCCCTCCACTTT. This encodes CAWSRPGSTFSPLHF.

The genes are TRBV29-1 and TRBJ1-2, with D perhaps matching TRBD1 (6 bases). Germline CDR1 and CDR2: SQVTM and ANQGSEA. The CDR3 is 14 amino acids. With 4 bases removed from V and 2 bases from J, the gap between germline ends came to 14 bases. The CDR3 sequence is CSVVGVGQNYGYTF. DNA of the CDR3: TGCAGCGTTGTAGGGGTAGGACAGAACTATGGCTACACCTTC.

The rearrangement uses TRBV27 and TRBJ2-7; D gene uncertain. Germline CDR1 is MNHEY and CDR2 is SMNVEV (reference sequence). The CDR3 totals 14 residues. V lost 3 bases, J lost 7 bases, and 16 bases lay in between. CDR3 coding DNA: TGTGCCAGCAGTTTCTCTCCCACCTCTCGGGAGCAGTACTTC. Its translation: CASSFSPTSREQYF.

This chain uses TRBV9 with TRBJ2-7; D perhaps matches TRBD2 (6 bases). V lost 3 bases and J lost 6, with 13 bases in between. Germline V gene lookup returns CDR1 SGDLS and CDR2 YYNGEE. The CDR3 runs 13 residues. This chain's CDR3 is CASSGSGLGEQYF. The CDR3 DNA follows: TGTGCCAGCAGCGGATCGGGACTTGGCGAGCAGTACTTC.

This clone was observed a handful of times. Germline is not matched at one junction end, which may reflect a read error. The V gene is TRBV6-1, the J gene TRBJ2-4; 7 bases match TRBD2. Germline lookup yields CDR1 MNHNS and CDR2 SASEGT. This CDR3 has 13 residues. CDR3 sequence reads: CASGELATDIQYF. The DNA for the CDR3 is TGTGCCAGCGGTGAACTAGCGACGGACATTCAGTACTTC.

The V gene is TRBV15, the J gene TRBJ2-7; TRBD2 agrees at 9 bases. With V trimmed by 3 bases and J by 6 bases, 3 bases remained unmatched. Germline assignment: CDR1 LNHNV and CDR2 YYDKDF (reference sequence). CDR3 size: 13 residues. CDR3 residues: CATSSGLASEQYF. DNA for the CDR3: TGTGCCACCAGCAGCGGACTAGCGAGCGAGCAGTACTTC.

The rearrangement uses TRBV7-2 and TRBJ1-1; the match to TRBD1 covers 8 bases. Losses at the gene ends were 5 bases for V and 5 bases for J; bases not matched to a gene: 4. CDR3 length equals 13 residues. Germline CDR1 reads SGHTA; CDR2 reads FQGNSA. The CDR3 DNA reads as TGTGCCAGCAGCACCGGACAGGGAACTGAAGCTTTCTTT. Protein product: CASSTGQGTEAFF.

This sequence joins TRBV28 and TRBJ2-2; 7 nucleotides line up with TRBD2. The V segment lost 8 bases and the J segment 6 bases; nucleotides outside the gene matches: 9. The CDR3 runs 14 residues. Germline V gene sequence: CDR1 MDHEN, CDR2 SYDVKM. CDR3 residues: CASARLGLAGELFF. CDR3 DNA: TGTGCCAGCGCCCGCCTTGGACTAGCCGGGGAGCTGTTTTTT. The variable domain in full, with the rest retrieved from reference TRBV28 and TRBJ2-2, is DVKVTQSSRYLVKRTGEKVFLECVQDMDHENMFWYRQDPGLGLRLIYFSYDVKMKEKGDIPEGYSVSREKKERFSLILESASTNQTSMYLCASARLGLAGELFFGEGSRLTVL.

V and J are TRBV27 and TRBJ1-6; a weak D match, TRBD1 (6 bases). This CDR3 region has 15 residues. The V end lost 3 bases, the J end lost 7 bases, and 13 bases lay between the germline ends. CDR1 and CDR2 (germline): MNHEY, SMNVEV (reference sequence). This chain's CDR3 is CASSLLGAPNSPLHF. In nucleotides, the CDR3 is TGTGCCAGCAGTTTGTTGGGGGCGCCCAATTCACCCCTCCACTTT.

The chain recombines TRBV5-1 with TRBJ1-1, with no clear D. Germline V CDR1 and CDR2: SGHRS, YFSETQ. Trimming shortened V by 5 bases and J by 7 bases, and 27 bases separated the two germline ends. This CDR3 has 17 amino acids. The CDR3 sequence is CASSPTPLLGTVGEAFF. CDR3 bases: TGCGCCAGCAGTCCCACCCCTCTATTGGGCACCGTGGGTGAAGCTTTCTTT.

V is TRBV19 and J is TRBJ2-1; 8 bases map to TRBD2. Germline lookup yields CDR1 LNHDA and CDR2 SQIVND (reference sequence). The CDR3 length is 15 residues. V was clipped by 2 bases and J by 6 bases; unmatched bases: 6. In nucleotides, the CDR3 is TGTGCCAGTAGTATAACGGTAGCGGGACCCAATGAGCAGTTCTTC. It is translated as CASSITVAGPNEQFF.

This clone came up once. This chain uses TRBV5-4 with TRBJ1-4; D perhaps matches TRBD1 (6 bases). CDR3 length equals 14 residues. Between the trimmed V and J ends, which lost 1 base and 5 bases, there was a span of 9 bases. Per germline, CDR1 SGHNT and CDR2 YYREEE (reference sequence). This CDR3 reads CASSLTGWNEKLFF. DNA of the CDR3: TGTGCCAGCAGCTTGACAGGGTGGAATGAAAAACTGTTTTTT.

This clone occurred once. The chain combines TRBV18 with TRBJ2-7, with 9 nucleotides matching TRBD1. Germline assignment: CDR1 KGHSH and CDR2 LQKENI. The CDR3 runs to 14 residues. Trimming took 5 bases from V and 7 from J; bases not matched to a gene: 9. CDR3 protein: CASSSDRGLREQYF. The CDR3, as DNA: TGTGCCAGCTCATCGGACAGGGGCCTAAGGGAGCAGTACTTC.

V gene TRBV20-1 combines with J gene TRBJ1-2; tentative D call: TRBD1 (6 bases). The CDR3 extends over 11 amino acids. Trimming removed 5 bases from V and 8 bases from J, with 12 bases in between. Per germline, CDR1 DFQATT and CDR2 SNEGSKA (reference sequence). DNA of the CDR3: TGCAGTGCTCCAGGGGTCGGCGGCTACACCTTC. Translated, it gives CSAPGVGGYTF.

The chain recombines TRBV6-2 or TRBV6-3 with TRBJ2-6; TRBD1 is a possible D gene (6 bases). V lost 2 bases and J lost 2, with 10 bases in between. CDR1 and CDR2 from the germline V gene are MNHEY and SVGEGT. The CDR3 totals 16 residues. The DNA of the CDR3 is TGTGCCAGCAGTTACAACGCAGGGGCTGGGGCCAACGTCCTGACTTTC. Translation: CASSYNAGAGANVLTF.

The chain has TRBV5-4 and TRBJ1-1; TRBD1 is a possible D gene (5 bases). V lost 4 bases to trimming and J lost 3 bases, with 10 bases between them. Per the germline V gene, CDR1 is SGHNT and CDR2 is YYREEE (reference sequence). The CDR3 runs 13 residues. This CDR3 is CASSVGRDTEAFF. The CDR3 DNA follows: TGTGCCAGCAGCGTGGGCAGGGACACTGAAGCTTTCTTT. The complete variable domain, with remaining parts taken from reference TRBV5-4 and TRBJ1-1, reads ETGVTQSPTHLIKTRGQQVTLRCSSQSGHNTVSWYQQALGQGPQFIFQYYREEENGRGNFPPRFSGLQFPNYSSELNVNALELDDSALYLCASSVGRDTEAFFGQGTRLTVV.

J is TRBJ2-3 and V is TRBV11-2; D not resolved. Germline loops: CDR1 SGHAT, CDR2 FQNNGV. The CDR3 covers 15 residues. Trimming pared 5 bases from V and 0 bases from J, leaving 12 bases between. CDR3 region: CASSAAPQSTDTQYF. The CDR3, as DNA: TGTGCCAGCAGCGCCGCCCCCCAGAGCACAGATACGCAGTATTTT. The full variable domain, with the rest looked up from reference TRBV11-2 and TRBJ2-3, is EAGVAQSPRYKIIEKRQSVAFWCNPISGHATLYWYQQILGQGPKLLIQFQNNGVVDDSQLPKDRFSAERLKGVDSTLKIQPAKLEDSAVYLCASSAAPQSTDTQYFGPGTRLTVL.

This clone occurred once. V is TRBV10-3 and J is TRBJ1-4, with a possible D match to TRBD1 (5 bases). The V gene lost 10 bases and the J gene lost 7 bases, with 19 bases spanning the gap. Germline lookup yields CDR1 ENHRY and CDR2 SYGVKD. CDR3 length equals 14 residues. CDR3 nucleotides: TGTGCCACCGCGGGGACGGACGTTTCTGAAAAACTGTTTTTT. Its translation: CATAGTDVSEKLFF.

The chain carries TRBV19 and TRBJ2-3, with no clear D. The CDR3 covers 13 residues. V lost 6 bases, J lost 1 base, and 8 bases lay in between. Germline-derived CDR1 and CDR2 are LNHDA and SQIVND (reference sequence). CDR3 sequence reads: CASSQMGTDTQYF. In DNA, the CDR3 is TGTGCCAGTAGCCAGATGGGCACAGATACGCAGTATTTT.

The J gene is TRBJ2-7, the V gene TRBV4-3; 8 nucleotides align to TRBD2. With 0 bases clipped from V and 0 bases from J, the junction kept 10 bases outside the gene matches. This CDR3 has 18 amino acids. Germline loops: CDR1 LGHNA, CDR2 YSLEER. In nucleotides, the CDR3 is TGCGCCAGCAGCCAAGATGCGGTAGCGGGAACCACCTCCTACGAGCAGTACTTC. Protein: CASSQDAVAGTTSYEQYF.

This clone was seen a few times. This chain uses TRBV19 with TRBJ1-3; a possible D gene is TRBD1 (5 bases). CDR3 length equals 13 residues. Trimming cost V 7 bases and J 4 bases, with 11 bases left between them. Germline V gene lookup returns CDR1 LNHDA and CDR2 SQIVND (reference sequence). This CDR3 is CASMRRDGNTIYF. The DNA of the CDR3 is TGTGCCAGTATGCGGAGGGACGGAAACACCATATATTTT.

The genes are TRBV7-9 and TRBJ2-4; TRBD2 is a possible D gene (5 bases). Germline V CDR1 and CDR2: SEHNR, FQNEAQ (reference sequence). The ends were cut back, 1 base at V and 8 bases at J, with 9 bases in the middle. CDR3 size: 13 residues. The CDR3 sequence: CASSLVPRDIQYF. In DNA form, the CDR3 reads TGTGCCAGCAGCTTAGTTCCGAGGGACATTCAGTACTTC.

The chain carries TRBV19 and TRBJ2-1; no clear D gene. CDR3 length: 11 amino acids. Germline V gene lookup returns CDR1 LNHDA and CDR2 SQIVND (reference sequence). Trimming shortened V by 5 bases and J by 4 bases, and 3 bases separated the two germline ends. CDR3 in DNA: TGTGCCAGTAGTCTATACAATGAGCAGTTCTTC. Protein sequence: CASSLYNEQFF.

The CDR3 protein is CASSVAPWGDYGYTF. DNA for the CDR3: TGTGCCAGCAGCGTAGCCCCCTGGGGCGACTATGGCTACACCTTC. V is TRBV9 and J is TRBJ1-2, with D maybe TRBD1 (5 bases). V dropped 0 bases and J dropped 3 bases, with 12 bases sitting between them. In germline, CDR1 is SGDLS, CDR2 YYNGEE. This CDR3 is 15 amino acids long.

V is TRBV5-8 and J is TRBJ1-2; maybe TRBD1 (5 bases). The CDR3 is made up of 12 amino acids. The germline CDR1 and CDR2 sequences are SGHTS and YDEGEE. The germline V and J ends were trimmed by 0 bases and 6 bases, with 6 bases remaining between them. DNA of the CDR3: TGTGCCAGCAGCTTGGAACAGGATGGCTACACCTTC. Translated, it gives CASSLEQDGYTF.

CDR3 in DNA: TGTGCCAGCAGCAATATTACGACAGGGATTAACTATGGCTACACCTTC. This translates into CASSNITTGINYGYTF. The J gene is TRBJ1-2, the V gene TRBV7-9, with TRBD1 matching over 7 bases. The CDR3 length is 16 residues. Germline CDR1 reads SEHNR; CDR2 reads FQNEAQ (reference sequence). The V and J ends lost 5 bases and 1 base, in that order; junction bases with no gene match: 10. The entire variable domain, with the rest obtained from reference TRBV7-9 and TRBJ1-2, is as follows: DTGVSQNPRHKITKRGQNVTFRCDPISEHNRLYWYRQTLGQGPEFLTYFQNEAQLEKSRLLSDRFSAERPKGSFSTLEIQRTEQGDSAMYLCASSNITTGINYGYTFGSGTRLTVV.

The chain carries TRBV2 and TRBJ1-1, with unresolved D. V shed 4 bases and J shed 6 bases, with 15 bases lying between them. Germline assignment: CDR1 SNHLY and CDR2 FYNNEI. The CDR3 length is 14 residues. CDR3 bases: TGTGCCAGCAGTGGGGAGTTATGGGCCGCTGAAGCTTTCTTT. It specifies CASSGELWAAEAFF.

Only one count was recorded for this clone. The rearrangement uses TRBV6-1 and TRBJ2-3, with D tentatively TRBD1 (6 bases). The length of the CDR3 is 15 residues. Deletions cut 0 bases from V and 4 bases from J, with 11 bases between. Germline V lookup: CDR1 MNHNS, CDR2 SASEGT. The CDR3 is CASSEAVYRADTQYF. The CDR3 coding sequence is TGTGCCAGCAGTGAAGCGGTATACAGGGCAGATACGCAGTATTTT.